The rows below give T cell receptor beta chains drawn from one sample of a study of cytomegalovirus exposure and HLA in healthy donors. Assay used: immunoSEQ multiplex PCR; TCRdb lists only in-frame clones, some missing. The table includes 100,000 to 150,000 clones, 17% detected once. The specimen sequenced was PBMCs. The receptor set was obtained from a female donor in good health and CMV-seropositive. The CDR3 runs from the conserved cysteine through the conserved F or W. Each record gives: D gene, V gene, J gene, clone size, CDR3 protein, CDR3 DNA. A D gene is named only where the DNA matches it firmly. Clone sizes are given selectively: once, few, many, or a class where the clone is expanded.

d_call: TRBD1; v_call: TRBV4-1; j_call: TRBJ1-5; clone_size: -; cdr3_aa: CASSQRDRGQWNQPQHF; cdr3_nt: TGCGCCAGCAGCCAGCGGGACAGGGGGCAATGGAATCAGCCCCAGCATTTT
d_call: -; v_call: TRBV5-1; j_call: TRBJ2-3; clone_size: few; cdr3_aa: CASSQRQELSTDTQYF; cdr3_nt: TGCGCCAGCAGCCAAAGACAGGAACTAAGCACAGATACGCAGTATTTT
d_call: -; v_call: TRBV30; j_call: TRBJ1-1; clone_size: -; cdr3_aa: CAWSVELTRKLNTEAFF; cdr3_nt: TGTGCCTGGAGTGTAGAGCTCACTCGAAAGCTGAACACTGAAGCTTTCTTT
d_call: TRBD1; v_call: TRBV5-1; j_call: TRBJ1-1; clone_size: -; cdr3_aa: CASSLGTGTAAFF; cdr3_nt: TGCGCCAGCAGCTTGGGGACCGGGACAGCAGCTTTCTTT
d_call: TRBD1; v_call: TRBV29-1; j_call: TRBJ1-3; clone_size: -; cdr3_aa: CSARGQGNTIYF; cdr3_nt: TGCAGCGCACGGGGACAGGGAAACACCATATATTTT
d_call: TRBD1; v_call: TRBV30; j_call: TRBJ1-2; clone_size: few; cdr3_aa: CAWSTGTGNGYTF; cdr3_nt: TGTGCCTGGAGTACCGGGACAGGGAATGGCTACACCTTC
d_call: -; v_call: TRBV30; j_call: TRBJ1-1; clone_size: -; cdr3_aa: CAWSVTGLSTEAFF; cdr3_nt: TGTGCCTGGAGTGTAACAGGCTTGAGCACTGAAGCTTTCTTT
d_call: -; v_call: TRBV10-3; j_call: TRBJ1-2; clone_size: few; cdr3_aa: CAISESAGRSGYTF; cdr3_nt: TGTGCCATCAGTGAGTCGGCAGGGCGAAGCGGCTACACCTTC
d_call: TRBD1; v_call: TRBV28; j_call: TRBJ1-4; clone_size: -; cdr3_aa: CASSGDRGRTNEKLFF; cdr3_nt: TGTGCCAGCAGTGGGGACAGGGGAAGAACTAATGAAAAACTGTTTTTT
d_call: -; v_call: TRBV18; j_call: TRBJ2-6; clone_size: few; cdr3_aa: CASSPLRSSGANVLTF; cdr3_nt: TGTGCCAGCTCACCACTTCGGAGCTCTGGGGCCAACGTCCTGACTTTC
d_call: TRBD1; v_call: TRBV12-5; j_call: TRBJ2-5; clone_size: -; cdr3_aa: CASGVITTGAETQYF; cdr3_nt: TGTGCTAGTGGTGTGATCACGACAGGGGCAGAGACCCAGTACTTC
d_call: TRBD2; v_call: TRBV29-1; j_call: TRBJ2-5; clone_size: few; cdr3_aa: CSVDRTSGAETQYF; cdr3_nt: TGCAGCGTTGATAGGACTAGCGGGGCCGAGACCCAGTACTTC
d_call: TRBD2; v_call: TRBV6-6; j_call: TRBJ2-1; clone_size: -; cdr3_aa: CASSLTSGNNEQFF; cdr3_nt: TGTGCCAGCAGTTTGACTAGCGGAAACAATGAGCAGTTCTTC
d_call: TRBD1; v_call: TRBV30; j_call: TRBJ1-5; clone_size: -; cdr3_aa: CAWSVGGTGYQPQHF; cdr3_nt: TGTGCCTGGAGTGTAGGGGGGACAGGGTATCAGCCCCAGCATTTT
d_call: -; v_call: TRBV6-4; j_call: TRBJ2-5; clone_size: few; cdr3_aa: CASSEVPGGTQYF; cdr3_nt: TGTGCCAGCAGTGAAGTCCCTGGAGGGACCCAGTACTTC
d_call: TRBD1; v_call: TRBV2; j_call: TRBJ1-4; clone_size: -; cdr3_aa: CASSAGQLNEKLFF; cdr3_nt: TGTGCCAGCAGTGCGGGACAGCTGAATGAAAAACTGTTTTTT
d_call: -; v_call: TRBV9; j_call: TRBJ2-2; clone_size: few; cdr3_aa: CASSPVGGTGELFF; cdr3_nt: TGTGCCAGCAGCCCCGTGGGAGGCACCGGGGAGCTGTTTTTT
d_call: TRBD1; v_call: TRBV14; j_call: TRBJ1-2; clone_size: few; cdr3_aa: CASSQARGLGGYTF; cdr3_nt: TGTGCCAGCAGCCAAGCGAGGGGGCTCGGTGGCTACACCTTC
d_call: -; v_call: TRBV5-1; j_call: TRBJ2-3; clone_size: few; cdr3_aa: CASSLWDSPSTDTQYF; cdr3_nt: TGCGCCAGCAGCCTGTGGGACTCCCCTAGCACAGATACGCAGTATTTT
d_call: -; v_call: TRBV21-1; j_call: TRBJ1-1; clone_size: -; cdr3_aa: CASSPRQGWASTEAFF; cdr3_nt: TGTGCCAGCAGCCCACGACAGGGGTGGGCGAGCACTGAAGCTTTCTTT
d_call: TRBD1; v_call: TRBV6-1; j_call: TRBJ2-7; clone_size: few; cdr3_aa: CASSEGTGNPYEQYF; cdr3_nt: TGTGCCAGCAGTGAGGGGACAGGGAACCCCTACGAGCAGTACTTC
d_call: -; v_call: TRBV10-3; j_call: TRBJ2-7; clone_size: few; cdr3_aa: CAISEEQGEQYF; cdr3_nt: TGTGCCATCAGTGAGGAGCAGGGCGAGCAGTACTTC
d_call: TRBD1; v_call: TRBV2; j_call: TRBJ2-3; clone_size: few; cdr3_aa: CASRRDRWTTDTQYF; cdr3_nt: TGTGCCAGCAGGAGGGACAGGTGGACCACAGATACGCAGTATTTT
d_call: TRBD1; v_call: TRBV18; j_call: TRBJ1-1; clone_size: -; cdr3_aa: CASSQVGTANTEAFF; cdr3_nt: TGTGCCAGCTCACAGGTCGGGACAGCGAACACTGAAGCTTTCTTT
d_call: -; v_call: TRBV7-9; j_call: TRBJ1-6; clone_size: -; cdr3_aa: CASSLGPRQGSPLHF; cdr3_nt: TGTGCCAGCAGCTTAGGCCCGAGGCAGGGATCACCCCTCCACTTT
d_call: TRBD1; v_call: TRBV2; j_call: TRBJ1-2; clone_size: -; cdr3_aa: CASRQGMHGYTF; cdr3_nt: TGTGCCAGCAGACAGGGGATGCATGGCTACACCTTC
d_call: TRBD2; v_call: TRBV4-1; j_call: TRBJ2-5; clone_size: few; cdr3_aa: CASSQRGGARETQYF; cdr3_nt: TGCGCCAGCAGCCAGCGCGGGGGGGCCCGAGAGACCCAGTACTTC
d_call: TRBD2; v_call: TRBV18; j_call: TRBJ2-5; clone_size: -; cdr3_aa: CASSPLAGSQETQYF; cdr3_nt: TGTGCCAGCTCTCCCCTAGCGGGAAGTCAAGAGACCCAGTACTTC
d_call: -; v_call: TRBV5-8; j_call: TRBJ1-4; clone_size: -; cdr3_aa: CASSLVRATNEKLFF; cdr3_nt: TGTGCCAGCAGCCTAGTGAGGGCAACTAATGAAAAACTGTTTTTT
d_call: -; v_call: TRBV28; j_call: TRBJ1-4; clone_size: -; cdr3_aa: CASSLQGKRKLFF; cdr3_nt: TGTGCCAGCAGTTTGCAGGGAAAGAGGAAACTGTTTTTT
d_call: TRBD1; v_call: TRBV18; j_call: TRBJ1-3; clone_size: -; cdr3_aa: CASSGTAKSSGNTIYF; cdr3_nt: TGTGCCAGCTCAGGGACAGCGAAGAGCTCTGGAAACACCATATATTTT
d_call: TRBD1; v_call: TRBV5-5; j_call: TRBJ2-7; clone_size: few; cdr3_aa: CASSLWDSTYEQYF; cdr3_nt: TGTGCCAGCAGCTTATGGGACAGTACTTACGAGCAGTACTTC
d_call: -; v_call: TRBV10-2; j_call: TRBJ1-2; clone_size: -; cdr3_aa: CASREPFLGAGYGYTF; cdr3_nt: TGCGCCAGCAGGGAGCCCTTTTTGGGGGCCGGGTATGGCTACACCTTC
d_call: -; v_call: TRBV18; j_call: TRBJ2-7; clone_size: -; cdr3_aa: CASSLRGFGEQYF; cdr3_nt: TGTGCCAGCTCACTCCGGGGGTTTGGGGAGCAGTACTTC
d_call: -; v_call: TRBV29-1; j_call: TRBJ1-2; clone_size: few; cdr3_aa: CSVVRGNYGYTF; cdr3_nt: TGCAGCGTTGTTAGGGGCAACTATGGCTACACCTTC
d_call: TRBD2; v_call: TRBV5-1; j_call: TRBJ2-3; clone_size: -; cdr3_aa: CASSLDASGGADTQYF; cdr3_nt: TGCGCCAGCAGCTTGGATGCTAGCGGGGGGGCAGATACGCAGTATTTT
d_call: TRBD1; v_call: TRBV6-1; j_call: TRBJ1-5; clone_size: few; cdr3_aa: CASSGVLGGQEHQPQHF; cdr3_nt: TGTGCCAGCAGTGGGGTACTTGGGGGACAGGAGCATCAGCCCCAGCATTTT
d_call: -; v_call: TRBV2; j_call: TRBJ1-2; clone_size: -; cdr3_aa: CASSEAEANYGYTF; cdr3_nt: TGTGCCAGCAGTGAGGCGGAAGCTAACTATGGCTACACCTTC
d_call: -; v_call: TRBV25-1; j_call: TRBJ2-7; clone_size: -; cdr3_aa: CASSGGSYEQYF; cdr3_nt: TGTGCCAGCAGTGGAGGGTCCTACGAGCAGTACTTC
d_call: -; v_call: TRBV5-1; j_call: TRBJ2-6; clone_size: -; cdr3_aa: CASRGVGANVLTF; cdr3_nt: TGCGCCAGCAGGGGAGTTGGGGCCAACGTCCTGACTTTC
d_call: -; v_call: TRBV29-1; j_call: TRBJ1-4; clone_size: -; cdr3_aa: CSVSADRHGGKLFF; cdr3_nt: TGCAGCGTTTCAGCAGACAGGCACGGTGGAAAACTGTTTTTT
d_call: -; v_call: TRBV2; j_call: TRBJ1-4; clone_size: -; cdr3_aa: CASSASGEKLFF; cdr3_nt: TGTGCCAGCAGTGCTTCGGGTGAAAAACTGTTTTTT
d_call: TRBD1; v_call: TRBV4-1; j_call: TRBJ2-7; clone_size: -; cdr3_aa: CASSQTGTGGYEQYF; cdr3_nt: TGCGCCAGCAGCCAAACCGGGACAGGGGGGTACGAGCAGTACTTC
d_call: -; v_call: TRBV6-6; j_call: TRBJ2-5; clone_size: few; cdr3_aa: CASSYSNHGYF; cdr3_nt: TGTGCCAGCAGTTACTCGAACCACGGGTACTTC
d_call: TRBD1; v_call: TRBV30; j_call: TRBJ2-7; clone_size: -; cdr3_aa: CAWSVRPGQGIIEKQYF; cdr3_nt: TGTGCCTGGAGTGTACGCCCCGGACAGGGGATCATAGAGAAGCAGTACTTC
d_call: -; v_call: TRBV19; j_call: TRBJ1-2; clone_size: few; cdr3_aa: CASSNAAPRMYGYTF; cdr3_nt: TGTGCCAGTAGTAACGCCGCGCCAAGAATGTATGGCTACACCTTC
d_call: TRBD1; v_call: TRBV30; j_call: TRBJ1-2; clone_size: few; cdr3_aa: CAAGGTGGAVNGYTF; cdr3_nt: TGTGCTGCGGGGGGGACAGGGGGCGCAGTAAATGGCTACACCTTC
d_call: -; v_call: TRBV6-5; j_call: TRBJ1-5; clone_size: -; cdr3_aa: CASSRDTIQPQHF; cdr3_nt: TGTGCCAGCAGTAGGGACACAATTCAGCCCCAGCATTTT
d_call: -; v_call: TRBV5-4; j_call: TRBJ1-2; clone_size: few; cdr3_aa: CASSPPTGTPYGYTF; cdr3_nt: TGTGCCAGCAGCCCTCCAACCGGGACACCTTATGGCTACACCTTC
d_call: TRBD2; v_call: TRBV5-1; j_call: TRBJ2-7; clone_size: -; cdr3_aa: CASSLGLAGALEYF; cdr3_nt: TGCGCCAGCAGCCTGGGACTAGCGGGAGCGTTAGAGTACTTC
d_call: -; v_call: TRBV28; j_call: TRBJ1-2; clone_size: -; cdr3_aa: CASGTGSYGYTF; cdr3_nt: TGTGCCAGCGGAACAGGGTCTTATGGCTACACCTTC
d_call: -; v_call: TRBV10-3; j_call: TRBJ1-4; clone_size: medium-sized; cdr3_aa: CAISEGQPTNEKLFF; cdr3_nt: TGTGCCATCAGTGAAGGACAGCCAACTAATGAAAAACTGTTTTTT
d_call: -; v_call: TRBV4-2; j_call: TRBJ2-3; clone_size: few; cdr3_aa: CASSQVFTDTQYF; cdr3_nt: TGTGCCAGCAGCCAAGTATTCACAGATACGCAGTATTTT
d_call: TRBD1; v_call: TRBV5-1; j_call: TRBJ1-5; clone_size: few; cdr3_aa: CASSFGTGGNQPQHF; cdr3_nt: TGCGCCAGCAGCTTTGGTACAGGGGGCAATCAGCCCCAGCATTTT
d_call: -; v_call: TRBV28; j_call: TRBJ1-1; clone_size: few; cdr3_aa: CASSLNSEAFF; cdr3_nt: TGTGCCAGCAGTTTAAACTCTGAAGCTTTCTTT
d_call: -; v_call: TRBV9; j_call: TRBJ2-7; clone_size: few; cdr3_aa: CASSAQRDTSSYEQYF; cdr3_nt: TGTGCCAGCAGCGCGCAGCGGGACACGAGCTCCTACGAGCAGTACTTC
d_call: TRBD1; v_call: TRBV6-4; j_call: TRBJ1-1; clone_size: few; cdr3_aa: CASSDGDRLNTEAFF; cdr3_nt: TGTGCCAGCAGTGACGGGGACAGATTGAACACTGAAGCTTTCTTT
d_call: TRBD2; v_call: TRBV15; j_call: TRBJ2-1; clone_size: -; cdr3_aa: CATSRGTSGNNEQFF; cdr3_nt: TGTGCCACCAGCAGGGGGACTAGCGGCAACAATGAGCAGTTCTTC
d_call: -; v_call: TRBV27; j_call: TRBJ2-5; clone_size: -; cdr3_aa: CASRGVQETQYF; cdr3_nt: TGTGCCAGCAGAGGAGTCCAAGAGACCCAGTACTTC
d_call: -; v_call: TRBV7-9; j_call: TRBJ1-5; clone_size: few; cdr3_aa: CASSLGGGIKRMHF; cdr3_nt: TGTGCCAGCAGCTTAGGGGGGGGCATTAAAAGGATGCATTTT